Below, 27 T cell receptor beta chains from the same sample are listed, as sequenced in a study of T cells in localized non-small cell lung cancer. Libraries were prepared by immunoSEQ multiplex PCR; TCRdb keeps only in-frame clonotypes and omits some of them. The sample consists of 26,000 or so clones, approximately 86% of them appearing once. Sequenced material: peripheral blood, taken before any cancer treatment. The receptors were gathered from a female donor older than 55 with stage I lung adenocarcinoma.

The chain joins TRBV28 to TRBJ1-2; 9 bases match TRBD1. The CDR3 totals 14 residues. Trimming took 4 bases from V and 2 from J; bases not matched to a gene: 2. Germline loops: CDR1 MDHEN, CDR2 SYDVKM. The CDR3 here is CASSSGQGNYGYTF. CDR3 DNA sequence: TGTGCCAGCAGTTCGGGACAGGGCAACTATGGCTACACCTTC.

The chain links TRBV6-4 to TRBJ2-3; D not resolved. This CDR3 spans 14 amino acids. The V end was cut by 3 bases, the J end by 5 bases, with 12 bases between. Germline CDR1 is MRHNA and CDR2 is SNTAGT. CDR3 region: CASSERGIRDTQYF. The CDR3 DNA reads as TGTGCCAGCAGTGAACGAGGAATAAGAGATACGCAGTATTTT.

This clone was seen only once. The chain carries TRBV28 and TRBJ2-7; perhaps TRBD2 as D (5 bases). Between the trimmed V and J ends, which lost 6 bases and 2 bases, there was a span of 5 bases. This CDR3 spans 11 amino acids. Looked up from germline, CDR1 is MDHEN and CDR2 is SYDVKM. DNA for the CDR3: TGTGCCAGCAGCGGGGCCTACGAGCAGTACTTC. Its protein product is CASSGAYEQYF.

The V call is TRBV6-5, the J call TRBJ1-1, with D perhaps matching TRBD1 (5 bases). The V and J ends lost 1 base and 0 bases respectively, with 9 bases between them. Germline V gene data show CDR1 as MNHEY and CDR2 as SVGAGI. CDR3 size: 15 residues. For the CDR3, the DNA is TGTGCCAGCAGTTACTGGGGGTCCATGAACACTGAAGCTTTCTTT. This translates into CASSYWGSMNTEAFF.

In DNA, the CDR3 is TGTGCCAGCAGCTTATCTAGCGGGGGCTACAATGAGCAGTTCTTC. Translation: CASSLSSGGYNEQFF. The chain recombines TRBV7-2 with TRBJ2-1, with 10 bases identical to TRBD2. The CDR3 loop spans 15 amino acids. The J segment lost 3 bases and the V segment lost 2 bases, leaving 1 base of the junction unmatched. CDR1 and CDR2 (germline): SGHTA, FQGNSA.

V gene TRBV5-1 combines with J gene TRBJ2-7, with 12 bases that match TRBD1. Germline lookup yields CDR1 SGHRS and CDR2 YFSETQ. Germline trimming cut 4 bases from V and 6 bases from J; bases unmatched to any gene: 8. The CDR3 consists of 15 residues. The CDR3 DNA reads TGCGCCAGCAGCGTAGCCGGGACAGGGGGCTTCGAGCAGTACTTC. Its protein is CASSVAGTGGFEQYF.

The chain combines TRBV5-4 with TRBJ2-7, with D possibly matching TRBD1 (6 bases). The V gene's germline CDR1 is SGHNT and CDR2 YYREEE (reference sequence). This CDR3 contains 14 residues. The ends were cut back, 4 bases at V and 2 bases at J, with 13 bases in the middle. The CDR3 DNA reads TGTGCCAGCAGCCGTCGACAGGCCCCCTACGAGCAGTACTTC. Translating gives CASSRRQAPYEQYF. Supplemented by reference TRBV5-4 and TRBJ2-7, the full variable domain reads ETGVTQSPTHLIKTRGQQVTLRCSSQSGHNTVSWYQQALGQGPQFIFQYYREEENGRGNFPPRFSGLQFPNYSSELNVNALELDDSALYLCASSRRQAPYEQYFGPGTRLTVT.

The chain carries TRBV5-1 and TRBJ1-4, with D possibly TRBD1 on 5 matching bases. CDR1 and CDR2 (germline): SGHRS, YFSETQ. The CDR3 consists of 15 residues. V lost 4 bases to trimming and J lost 0 bases, with 10 bases between them. The CDR3 DNA follows: TGCGCCAGCAGCCCGAGGGGTGCAACTAATGAAAAACTGTTTTTT. As protein: CASSPRGATNEKLFF.

The count of this clone is one. The rearrangement joins TRBV11-3 to TRBJ2-1; D may correspond to TRBD1 or TRBD2 (6 bases each). Trimming removed 11 bases at V and 5 bases at J, with 16 bases between. CDR1 and CDR2 (germline): SGHNT, YENEEA. The CDR3 loop spans 13 amino acids. CDR3 sequence reads: CACSRGQDNEQFF. The CDR3 DNA is TGTGCCTGTTCCCGGGGGCAGGACAATGAGCAGTTCTTC.

The chain uses TRBV30 and TRBJ2-3; D is uncertain. Germline V gene lookup returns CDR1 GTSNPN and CDR2 SVGIG (reference sequence). The ends were cut back, 1 base at V and 2 bases at J, with 16 bases in the middle. This CDR3 has 16 amino acids. CDR3 nucleotides: TGTGCCTGGAGTGACCTAGAGACCAGATCCACAGATACGCAGTATTTT. Protein: CAWSDLETRSTDTQYF.

This chain connects TRBV10-1 to TRBJ2-1, with 8 bases matching TRBD2. This CDR3 spans 15 amino acids. V trimming: 4 bases; J trimming: 6 bases; junction bases outside the gene matches: 8. Germline values: CDR1 WNHNN, CDR2 SYGVQD (reference sequence). CDR3 loop: CASSVSGGLSNEQFF. CDR3 coding DNA: TGCGCCAGCAGTGTCTCGGGGGGGCTGAGCAATGAGCAGTTCTTC.

The V gene is TRBV5-1, the J gene TRBJ2-1; maybe TRBD2 (6 bases). The germline V gene encodes CDR1 SGHRS and CDR2 YFSETQ. Trimming stripped 5 bases from V and 2 bases from J, with 14 bases between. This CDR3 has 15 residues. The CDR3 nucleotides are TGCGCCAGCAGGGCCACGGGGGACCCCTACAATGAGCAGTTCTTC. This gives the protein CASRATGDPYNEQFF.

The CDR3 sequence is CASSGGQSSGRLEQFF. The CDR3 region has the DNA TGTGCCAGCAGCGGCGGACAGTCTAGCGGGAGATTAGAGCAGTTCTTC. The genes are TRBV5-4 and TRBJ2-1, with 10 bases lining up with TRBD2. The CDR3 is 16 residues long. V was clipped by 4 bases and J by 10 bases; unmatched bases: 14. In germline, CDR1 is SGHNT, CDR2 YYREEE (reference sequence).

The rearrangement links TRBV7-2 to TRBJ2-7; no reliable D call. V was cut by 1 base and J by 1 base, with 14 bases left in between. Germline CDR1 reads SGHTA; CDR2 reads FQGNSA. CDR3 size: 16 residues. The CDR3 here is CASSLGPLTASYEQYF. In DNA form, the CDR3 reads TGTGCCAGCAGCTTAGGACCATTAACCGCGTCCTACGAGCAGTACTTC. Full variable domain (missing parts from reference TRBV7-2 and TRBJ2-7): GAGVSQSPSNKVTEKGKDVELRCDPISGHTALYWYRQSLGQGLEFLIYFQGNSAPDKSGLPSDRFSAERTGGSVSTLTIQRTQQEDSAVYLCASSLGPLTASYEQYFGPGTRLTVT.

The V and J genes are TRBV5-5 and TRBJ1-1; 7 bases fit TRBD1. Looked up from germline, CDR1 is SGHKS and CDR2 is YYEKEE (reference sequence). J lost 0 bases, V lost 4 bases, and 6 bases had no gene match. The CDR3 is 15 amino acids. The CDR3 nucleotides are TGTGCCAGCAGCCATACCGGGACAGTGAACACTGAAGCTTTCTTT. Amino acid sequence: CASSHTGTVNTEAFF.

The chain carries TRBV4-1 and TRBJ2-3; TRBD2 matches 13 bases. Trimming took 1 base from V and 6 from J; bases not matched to a gene: 7. Germline-derived CDR1 and CDR2 are MGHRA and YSYEKL. The CDR3 consists of 17 residues. CDR3: CASSQVAGLAGVDTQYF. CDR3 bases: TGCGCCAGCAGCCAAGTCGCCGGACTAGCGGGAGTCGATACGCAGTATTTT.

The chain recombines TRBV30 with TRBJ2-3; 10 bases fit TRBD2. Germline assignment: CDR1 GTSNPN and CDR2 SVGIG (reference sequence). This CDR3 has 18 amino acids. The J segment lost 2 bases and the V segment lost 0 bases, leaving 11 bases of the junction unmatched. In DNA form, the CDR3 reads TGTGCCTGGAGTGTAACCCTTAGCGGGAGGTTTAACACAGATACGCAGTATTTT. Translation gives CAWSVTLSGRFNTDTQYF.

The chain has TRBV11-2 and TRBJ2-5; D gene unclear. The V gene's germline CDR1 is SGHAT and CDR2 FQNNGV. There are 11 residues in the CDR3. Between the trimmed V and J ends, which lost 5 bases and 7 bases, there was a span of 8 bases. DNA of the CDR3: TGTGCCAGCAGCACTGGGGTGACCCAGTACTTC. Translating it yields CASSTGVTQYF. Supplemented by reference TRBV11-2 and TRBJ2-5, the full variable domain reads EAGVAQSPRYKIIEKRQSVAFWCNPISGHATLYWYQQILGQGPKLLIQFQNNGVVDDSQLPKDRFSAERLKGVDSTLKIQPAKLEDSAVYLCASSTGVTQYFGPGTRLLVL.

The chain combines TRBV18 with TRBJ2-7; D is ambiguous. The CDR3 extends over 14 amino acids. The V end lost 4 bases, the J end lost 5 bases, and 15 bases lay between the germline ends. CDR1 and CDR2 (germline): KGHSH, LQKENI. CDR3 sequence: CASSHSRNVHEQYF. For the CDR3, the DNA is TGTGCCAGCTCACACTCTAGAAACGTCCACGAGCAGTACTTC.

The chain combines TRBV10-3 with TRBJ2-1, with TRBD2 identical over 15 bases. The CDR3 extends over 18 amino acids. Germline V gene lookup returns CDR1 ENHRY and CDR2 SYGVKD. With V trimmed by 3 bases and J by 9 bases, 12 bases remained unmatched. The CDR3 sequence is CAISEGPGTSGRSSEQFF. In DNA, the CDR3 is TGTGCCATCAGTGAAGGCCCCGGGACTAGCGGGAGGTCCAGTGAGCAGTTCTTC.

The J gene is TRBJ2-1, the V gene TRBV27; either TRBD1 or TRBD2 may supply D (5 bases each). CDR1 MNHEY and CDR2 SMNVEV come from the germline V gene (reference sequence). This CDR3 has 17 residues. V lost 6 bases to trimming and J lost 0 bases, with 18 bases between them. DNA of the CDR3: TGTGCCAGCAGGCAATCTGGGGCAGGACTCTCCTACAATGAGCAGTTCTTC. Encoded protein: CASRQSGAGLSYNEQFF.

This chain connects TRBV7-9 to TRBJ1-4; maybe TRBD1 (6 bases). The CDR3 extends over 17 amino acids. Looked up from germline, CDR1 is SEHNR and CDR2 is FQNEAQ (reference sequence). Trimming cost V 1 base and J 6 bases, with 18 bases left between them. CDR3 region: CASSLGSPRQVHEKLFF. The CDR3 region has the DNA TGTGCCAGCAGCTTAGGTTCCCCTCGACAGGTACATGAAAAACTGTTTTTT.

The chain recombines TRBV19 with TRBJ1-1; 7 bases align to TRBD1. The germline gives CDR1 LNHDA, CDR2 SQIVND (reference sequence). V lost 5 bases and J lost 2; bases outside the gene matches: 17. This CDR3 contains 18 residues. The CDR3 reads CASSLQRGPDRTNTEAFF. The CDR3 nucleotides read TGTGCCAGTAGTCTCCAGAGGGGCCCGGACAGGACAAACACTGAAGCTTTCTTT.

This rearrangement joins TRBV9 to TRBJ2-7; 7 positions agree with TRBD1. V was pared by 0 bases and J by 6 bases, with 6 bases of the junction left unmatched. Germline CDR1 is SGDLS and CDR2 is YYNGEE. The CDR3 is 14 amino acids. CDR3 in DNA: TGTGCCAGCAGCGTAGGGGCAGGGGGAAGCGAGCAGTACTTC. Translating gives CASSVGAGGSEQYF.

The V gene is TRBV5-8, the J gene TRBJ2-7; the match to TRBD2 covers 7 bases. Looked up from germline, CDR1 is SGHTS and CDR2 is YDEGEE. V shed 4 bases and J 6 bases; nucleotides not matched to a gene: 10. The CDR3 length is 14 residues. CDR3 sequence (DNA): TGTGCCAGCAGCCTCCAGCGGGGAACGGGCGAGCAGTACTTC. This encodes CASSLQRGTGEQYF.

The chain carries TRBV7-3 and TRBJ2-3; D unclear. The CDR3 sequence is 11 residues long. The V end was cut by 4 bases, the J end by 6 bases, with 5 bases between. CDR1 is SGHTA and CDR2 is FQGTGA in the germline V gene. CDR3 residues: CASSSSDTQYF. In DNA, the CDR3 is TGTGCCAGCAGCTCTTCGGATACGCAGTATTTT.

The rearrangement joins TRBV4-2 to TRBJ1-4, with 8 bases identical to TRBD1. The CDR3 totals 15 residues. J lost 8 bases, V lost 0 bases, and 5 bases had no gene match. Germline CDR1 is LGHNA and CDR2 is YNFKEQ. CDR3 amino acids: CASSQETGDYEKLFF. Here the CDR3 DNA reads TGTGCCAGCAGCCAAGAGACAGGGGATTACGAAAAACTGTTTTTT.